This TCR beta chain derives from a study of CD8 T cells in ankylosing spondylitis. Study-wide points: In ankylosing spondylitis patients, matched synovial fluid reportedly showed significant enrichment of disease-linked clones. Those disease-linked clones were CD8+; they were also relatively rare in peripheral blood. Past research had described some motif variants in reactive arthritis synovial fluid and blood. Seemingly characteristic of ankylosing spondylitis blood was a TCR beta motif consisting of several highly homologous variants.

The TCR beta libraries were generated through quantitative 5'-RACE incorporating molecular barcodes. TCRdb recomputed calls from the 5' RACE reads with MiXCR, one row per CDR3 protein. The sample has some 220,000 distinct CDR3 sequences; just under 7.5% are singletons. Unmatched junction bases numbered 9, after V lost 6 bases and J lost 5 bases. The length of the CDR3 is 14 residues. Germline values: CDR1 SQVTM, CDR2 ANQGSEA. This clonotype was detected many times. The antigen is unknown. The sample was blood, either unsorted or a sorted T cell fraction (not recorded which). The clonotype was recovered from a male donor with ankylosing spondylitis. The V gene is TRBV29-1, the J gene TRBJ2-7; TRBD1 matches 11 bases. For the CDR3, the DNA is TGCAGCGTCCGGACAGGGGGCGGAGGAAACGAGCAGTACTTC. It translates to CSVRTGGGGNEQYF.